This TCR beta chain was captured by sequencing in a study of shared clonotypes between healthy human individuals. With respect to this clone: The antigen remains undetermined.

Terminally differentiated effector memory CD45RA+ cells were excluded from the naive CD8 cells, which were CD45RO-negative and positively selected for CCR7. The CDR3 has 14 amino acids. Germline V gene data show CDR1 as MNHEY and CDR2 as SVGAGI. Trimming took off 4 bases at V and 1 base at J, with 10 bases between the two ends. Findings and caveats of the study: Generation probabilities of non-shared clonotypes were lower (relative to those shared by all four donors). How much donors shared clonotypes was expected to be affected by sequencing depth. The sampled material consisted only of blood, and tissue repertoires are likely to differ.

This table comes from immunoSEQ multiplex PCR, and its TCRdb copy is limited to in-frame clones, with some not included. This sample has fewer than 1 million clones, with about 96% found just once. Sequencing input: naive CD8+ T cells sorted from blood. The clonotype comes from a man in his thirties or forties in good health. This chain uses TRBV6-5 with TRBJ1-1; a possible D gene is TRBD1 (5 bases). The CDR3 spells CASSWAGSNTEAFF. The CDR3 coding sequence is TGTGCCAGCAGTTGGGCAGGGTCGAACACTGAAGCTTTCTTT.